One sample yielded the 22 T cell receptor beta chains listed below, sequenced in a study of Ad26.COV2.S vaccination and SARS-CoV-2 variants. Assay used: immunoSEQ multiplex PCR; TCRdb lists only in-frame clones, some missing. The sample consists of 200,000 to 300,000 clones, 87% of them appearing once. The treatment here: about 20 received Ad26.COV2.S at low or high dose, single or two shots; roughly 5 received placebo; per-sample allocation not given. Sampling was performed 63 days after the first vaccine or placebo injection. Here the sequenced sample was peripheral blood, taken in a trial of Ad26.COV2.S vaccine versus placebo. The source of these receptors is a person between 18 and 65 years old who received the Ad26.COV2.S COVID-19 vaccine or a placebo.

The rearrangement joins TRBV18 to TRBJ2-3; 8 bases line up with TRBD1. The trim removed 5 bases at V and 5 bases at J, leaving 12 bases unmatched. Germline V gene lookup returns CDR1 KGHSH and CDR2 LQKENI. The CDR3 contains 16 residues. CDR3 residues: CASSSPARGPKDTQYF. In DNA, the CDR3 is TGTGCCAGCTCATCCCCAGCCAGGGGGCCTAAAGATACGCAGTATTTT.

The V call is TRBV4-3, the J call TRBJ2-6; no clear D. V shed 2 bases and J shed 2 bases, with 10 bases lying between them. The CDR3 consists of 16 residues. CDR1 LGHNA and CDR2 YSLEER come from the germline V gene. The CDR3 loop is CASSQYDGTGANVLTF. The CDR3 nucleotides read TGCGCCAGCAGCCAATACGACGGTACTGGGGCCAACGTCCTGACTTTC.

The chain recombines TRBV13 with TRBJ2-3, with 7 bases lining up with TRBD2. Trimming took 1 base from V and 1 from J; bases not matched to a gene: 2. The CDR3 has 15 amino acids. The germline gives CDR1 PRHDT, CDR2 FYEKMQ (reference sequence). The CDR3 coding sequence is TGTGCCAGCAGCTTAGCGGGGGGACGCACAGATACGCAGTATTTT. It yields the protein CASSLAGGRTDTQYF.

The V gene is TRBV4-1, the J gene TRBJ1-5; TRBD1 might be the D (5 bases). Germline V gene sequence: CDR1 MGHRA, CDR2 YSYEKL. The germline V and J ends were trimmed by 4 bases and 0 bases, with 16 bases remaining between them. This CDR3 region has 17 residues. The DNA for the CDR3 is TGCGCCAGCAGCCCCAAATGGACACCGCTTAGCAATCAGCCCCAGCATTTT. This gives the protein CASSPKWTPLSNQPQHF.

The chain carries TRBV5-1 and TRBJ2-5; weak D call: TRBD2 (6 bases). There are 11 residues in the CDR3. Germline-derived CDR1 and CDR2 are SGHRS and YFSETQ. V was shortened by 5 bases and J by 5 bases, with 7 bases between the two germline ends. CDR3 protein: CASREGETQYF. Written as DNA, the CDR3 is TGCGCCAGCAGGGAGGGGGAGACCCAGTACTTC.

This clone was seen a handful of times. The chain joins TRBV15 to TRBJ2-3; 7 bases are a match to TRBD2. The CDR3 has 15 amino acids. V trimming: 1 base; J trimming: 5 bases; junction bases outside the gene matches: 6. Germline CDR1 and CDR2: LNHNV and YYDKDF (reference sequence). The CDR3 sequence is CATSRGRAGVDTQYF. The CDR3, as DNA: TGTGCCACCAGCAGAGGAAGGGCGGGAGTAGATACGCAGTATTTT.

The V gene is TRBV7-2, the J gene TRBJ1-2; unclear D gene. Germline CDR1 is SGHTA and CDR2 is FQGNSA. V was shortened by 7 bases and J by 2 bases, with 14 bases between the two germline ends. The CDR3 loop spans 14 amino acids. The CDR3 coding sequence is TGTGCCAGCAATTCAGCACAGATCAACTATGGCTACACCTTC. Translation gives CASNSAQINYGYTF.

The rearrangement links TRBV9 to TRBJ2-1, with 11 bases matching TRBD2. The germline V gene encodes CDR1 SGDLS and CDR2 YYNGEE. Losses at the gene ends were 3 bases for V and 4 bases for J; bases not matched to a gene: 6. The CDR3 covers 16 residues. In nucleotides, the CDR3 is TGTGCCAGCAGCGCCATGTCTAGCGGGAGGTACAATGAGCAGTTCTTC. It encodes CASSAMSSGRYNEQFF.

Here the CDR3 reads CAWSWDRTGNTIYF. The CDR3 DNA sequence: TGTGCCTGGAGTTGGGACAGGACTGGAAACACCATATATTTT. This sequence joins TRBV30 and TRBJ1-3, with TRBD1 matching over 8 bases. The CDR3 contains 14 residues. CDR1 is GTSNPN, CDR2 SVGIG, per germline (reference sequence). The trim removed 2 bases at V and 2 bases at J, leaving 2 bases unmatched.

The chain combines TRBV27 with TRBJ1-1; D unresolved. Germline V gives CDR1 MNHEY, CDR2 SMNVEV (reference sequence). Between the trimmed V and J ends, which lost 6 bases and 1 base, there was a span of 9 bases. The CDR3 is 13 amino acids. This CDR3 reads CASRGTSNTEAFF. DNA of the CDR3: TGTGCCAGCAGGGGCACTTCGAACACTGAAGCTTTCTTT.

This sequence joins TRBV20-1 and TRBJ2-1; D is uncertain. The germline V gene encodes CDR1 DFQATT and CDR2 SNEGSKA (reference sequence). The CDR3 is 9 residues long. V lost 3 bases, J lost 13 bases, and 7 bases lay in between. CDR3 region: CSASLKQFF. CDR3 nucleotide sequence: TGCAGTGCTAGTTTGAAACAGTTCTTC.

The CDR3 sequence is CASSYRGPTDTQYF. The CDR3 bases are TGCGCCAGCAGTTACCGGGGCCCCACAGATACGCAGTATTTT. The J gene is TRBJ2-3, the V gene TRBV4-3, with D possibly called TRBD1 or TRBD2 (5 bases each). Germline CDR1 reads LGHNA; CDR2 reads YSLEER. CDR3 length equals 14 residues. V was shortened by 6 bases and J by 2 bases, with 12 bases between the two germline ends.

V is TRBV7-2 and J is TRBJ2-7; D might be TRBD1 (6 bases). This CDR3 comprises 14 residues. Between the trimmed V and J ends, which lost 5 bases and 6 bases, there was a span of 17 bases. Germline CDR1 SGHTA, CDR2 FQGNSA. The CDR3 region has the DNA TGTGCCAGCAGCGGCACCCAGGGGTGGGGCGAGCAGTACTTC. Its protein product is CASSGTQGWGEQYF.

Only a few counts were recorded for this clone. J is TRBJ2-4 and V is TRBV29-1, with 11 nucleotides matching TRBD2. There are 16 residues in the CDR3. The V and J ends lost 6 bases and 0 bases, in that order; junction bases with no gene match: 7. Germline V CDR1 and CDR2: SQVTM, ANQGSEA. The CDR3 is CSVLAGAYLAKNIQYF. Here the CDR3 DNA reads TGCAGCGTACTAGCGGGAGCGTACCTAGCCAAAAACATTCAGTACTTC.

The gene calls are TRBV29-1 and TRBJ1-1; maybe TRBD1 (6 bases). Germline V gives CDR1 SQVTM, CDR2 ANQGSEA. The ends were cut back, 5 bases at V and 6 bases at J, with 13 bases in the middle. The CDR3 is made up of 12 amino acids. The DNA for the CDR3 is TGCAGCGTTCAACAGGGTTGGGCTGAAGCTTTCTTT. This sequence encodes CSVQQGWAEAFF. Filled out from reference TRBV29-1 and TRBJ1-1, the complete variable domain reads SAVISQKPSRDICQRGTSLTIQCQVDSQVTMMFWYRQQPGQSLTLIATANQGSEATYESGFVIDKFPISRPNLTFSTLTVSNMSPEDSSIYLCSVQQGWAEAFFGQGTRLTVV.

This clone occurred a few times. The chain combines TRBV3-1 (or the pseudogene TRBV3-2) with TRBJ1-5; D is unclear. Germline V lookup: CDR1 LGHDT, CDR2 YNNKEL (reference sequence). This CDR3 spans 13 amino acids. Trimming shortened V by 3 bases and J by 4 bases, and 7 bases separated the two germline ends. CDR3 sequence reads: CASSHDTNQPQHF. The CDR3 DNA is TGTGCCAGCAGCCATGACACAAATCAGCCCCAGCATTTT.

This chain's CDR3 is CASSQSSASGANVLTF. As DNA, the CDR3 is TGCGCCAGCAGCCAATCCTCCGCCTCTGGGGCCAACGTCCTGACTTTC. This chain joins TRBV4-1 and TRBJ2-6; D not certain. CDR1 and CDR2 from the germline V gene are MGHRA and YSYEKL. The CDR3 has 16 residues. Between the trimmed V and J ends, which lost 2 bases and 0 bases, there was a span of 8 bases.

The genes are TRBV6-1 and TRBJ2-7, with 11 bases matching TRBD2. The trim removed 2 bases at V and 2 bases at J, leaving 11 bases unmatched. Germline V lookup: CDR1 MNHNS, CDR2 SASEGT. The length of the CDR3 is 18 residues. Written as DNA, the CDR3 is TGTGCCAGCAGTGAAACGTCTACTAGCGGGAGTAGCACCTACGAGCAGTACGTC. Residues: CASSETSTSGSSTYEQYV.

This clone was observed once. The rearrangement uses TRBV19 and TRBJ1-2, with 11 bases aligning to TRBD1. Losses at the gene ends were 5 bases for V and 4 bases for J; bases not matched to a gene: 3. The CDR3 has 14 residues. Per germline, CDR1 LNHDA and CDR2 SQIVND (reference sequence). The CDR3 DNA reads TGTGCCAGTAGTCGGGACAGGGGGATCTATGGCTACACCTTC. Residues: CASSRDRGIYGYTF.

The genes are TRBV7-9 and TRBJ2-5; possibly TRBD2 for D (5 bases). The CDR3 is made up of 16 amino acids. Trimming cost V 1 base and J 5 bases, with 17 bases left between them. Germline CDR1 is SEHNR and CDR2 is FQNEAQ (reference sequence). The CDR3 protein is CASSLGTMRAGETQYF. The CDR3 DNA reads as TGTGCCAGCAGCTTAGGGACGATGAGGGCCGGGGAGACCCAGTACTTC.

The chain couples TRBV4-1 to TRBJ1-1; 9 bases agree with TRBD1. The CDR3 has 16 residues. V lost 3 bases to trimming and J lost 1 base; unmatched junction nucleotides: 6. The V gene's germline CDR1 is MGHRA and CDR2 YSYEKL. The chain's CDR3 is CASSQLPGQGNTEAFF. The CDR3 nucleotides are TGCGCCAGCAGCCAGCTACCGGGACAGGGGAACACTGAAGCTTTCTTT.

V gene TRBV18 combines with J gene TRBJ1-1; TRBD1 matches at 7 bases. With 5 bases clipped from V and 9 bases from J, the junction kept 3 bases outside the gene matches. The germline CDR1 and CDR2 sequences are KGHSH and LQKENI. The CDR3 length is 11 residues. The CDR3: CASSEDRQAFF. Written as DNA, the CDR3 is TGTGCCAGCTCAGAGGACAGGCAAGCTTTCTTT.